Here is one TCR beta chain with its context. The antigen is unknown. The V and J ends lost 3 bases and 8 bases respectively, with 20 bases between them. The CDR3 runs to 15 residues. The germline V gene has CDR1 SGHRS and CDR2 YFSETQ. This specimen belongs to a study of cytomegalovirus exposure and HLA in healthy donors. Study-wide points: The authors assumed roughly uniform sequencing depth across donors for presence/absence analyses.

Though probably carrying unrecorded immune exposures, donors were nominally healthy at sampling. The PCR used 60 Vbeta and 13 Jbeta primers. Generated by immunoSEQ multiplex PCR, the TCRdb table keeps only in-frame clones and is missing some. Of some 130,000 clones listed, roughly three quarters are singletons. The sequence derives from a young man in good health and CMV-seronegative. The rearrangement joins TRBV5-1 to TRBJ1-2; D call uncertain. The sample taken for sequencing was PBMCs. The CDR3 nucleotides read TGCGCCAGCAGCTCCGCGGGTGGAGCCTTAGAAGGCTACACCTTC. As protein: CASSSAGGALEGYTF. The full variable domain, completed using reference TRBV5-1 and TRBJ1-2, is KAGVTQTPRYLIKTRGQQVTLSCSPISGHRSVSWYQQTPGQGLQFLFEYFSETQRNKGNFPGRFSGRQFSNSRSEMNVSTLELGDSALYLCASSSAGGALEGYTFGSGTRLTVV.